This passage covers 30 T cell receptor beta chains from one sample sequenced in a study of cytomegalovirus exposure and HLA in healthy donors. Amplification used 60 Vbeta primers and 13 Jbeta primers. Clones were read by immunoSEQ multiplex PCR, and TCRdb kept only the in-frame ones, dropping some. The table includes about 130,000 clones, approximately 80% detected once. Source material: PBMCs. These receptors all come from a male donor in good health and CMV-seropositive.

This sequence joins TRBV30 and TRBJ1-1, with unresolved D. The V and J ends lost 5 bases and 5 bases respectively, with 12 bases between them. Germline lookup yields CDR1 GTSNPN and CDR2 SVGIG (reference sequence). This CDR3 is built from 12 residues. CDR3 in amino acids: CAWGEPLTEAFF. The CDR3 coding sequence is TGTGCCTGGGGGGAGCCCCTGACTGAAGCTTTCTTT.

This chain connects TRBV20-1 to TRBJ2-6; D ambiguous. CDR1 is DFQATT, CDR2 SNEGSKA, per germline (reference sequence). Trimming removed 6 bases at V and 4 bases at J, with 4 bases between. There are 11 residues in the CDR3. The CDR3 here is CSAQGANVLTF. As DNA, the CDR3 is TGCAGTGCACAGGGGGCCAACGTCCTGACTTTC.

The CDR3 nucleotides read TGCAGCGTTGCCCGACAGGGGCTCACTGAAGCTTTCTTT. Amino acid sequence: CSVARQGLTEAFF. This chain uses TRBV29-1 with TRBJ1-1; 8 bases fit TRBD1. Germline CDR1 is SQVTM and CDR2 is ANQGSEA. V was clipped by 4 bases and J by 4 bases; unmatched bases: 5. CDR3 length: 13 residues. Variable domain in full (rest from reference TRBV29-1 and TRBJ1-1): SAVISQKPSRDICQRGTSLTIQCQVDSQVTMMFWYRQQPGQSLTLIATANQGSEATYESGFVIDKFPISRPNLTFSTLTVSNMSPEDSSIYLCSVARQGLTEAFFGQGTRLTVV.

The chain couples TRBV5-4 to TRBJ2-7; D might be TRBD2 (5 bases). V was trimmed by 2 bases and J by 6 bases, leaving 12 bases between them. The CDR3 loop spans 13 amino acids. Germline CDR1 reads SGHNT; CDR2 reads YYREEE (reference sequence). In nucleotides, the CDR3 is TGTGCCAGCAGCTTCAGGCAACGGGGCGAGCAGTACTTC. Translated, it gives CASSFRQRGEQYF.

V is TRBV7-6 and J is TRBJ1-3, with D unclear. Looked up from germline, CDR1 is SGHVS and CDR2 is FNYEAQ. V lost 2 bases to trimming and J lost 6 bases, with 17 bases between them. The CDR3 has 16 amino acids. CDR3 DNA sequence: TGTGCCAGCAGCTTATTAAGAGGGTCGATCCCAAACACCATATATTTT. This codes for CASSLLRGSIPNTIYF.

This clone was counted a few times. The V call is TRBV7-2, the J call TRBJ2-1, with D perhaps matching TRBD2 (5 bases). V was shortened by 1 base and J by 5 bases, with 6 bases between the two germline ends. The length of the CDR3 is 13 residues. Germline V gene lookup returns CDR1 SGHTA and CDR2 FQGNSA. The chain's CDR3 is CASSLGADNEQFF. Written as DNA, the CDR3 is TGTGCCAGCAGCTTAGGAGCGGACAATGAGCAGTTCTTC.

This clone was seen a handful of times. The chain combines TRBV18 with TRBJ1-5; 9 positions agree with TRBD1. From germline, CDR1 is KGHSH and CDR2 LQKENI. The CDR3 sequence is 16 residues long. V trimming: 3 bases; J trimming: 5 bases; junction bases outside the gene matches: 8. CDR3 amino acids: CASSPGQGSVDQPQHF. CDR3 sequence (DNA): TGTGCCAGCTCACCGGGACAGGGTAGTGTGGATCAGCCCCAGCATTTT.

This clone was recorded a few times. CDR3 sequence (DNA): TGCAGCGTTGAAGAACGGGGGGCGTCCGGCTACACCTTC. Translating gives CSVEERGASGYTF. The chain couples TRBV29-1 to TRBJ1-2; TRBD1 is a possible D gene (6 bases). V was shortened by 0 bases and J by 8 bases, with 13 bases between the two germline ends. From germline, CDR1 is SQVTM and CDR2 ANQGSEA. The CDR3 has 13 residues.

The gene calls are TRBV19 and TRBJ2-4; 11 bases are a match to TRBD2. J was trimmed by 5 bases and V by 4 bases; bases with no gene match: 13. The CDR3 sequence is 18 residues long. Germline loops: CDR1 LNHDA, CDR2 SQIVND (reference sequence). CDR3 amino acids: CASSTLYSGRALENIQYF. In DNA form, the CDR3 reads TGTGCCAGTAGTACTCTTTATAGCGGGAGGGCCTTAGAAAACATTCAGTACTTC.

The chain uses TRBV5-4 and TRBJ2-3; TRBD2 aligns across 9 bases. J gave up 5 bases and V 3 bases, and 7 bases lay outside the gene matches. This CDR3 spans 15 amino acids. CDR1 and CDR2 from the germline V gene are SGHNT and YYREEE (reference sequence). The CDR3 sequence: CASSSTAGGQDTQYF. CDR3 DNA sequence: TGTGCCAGCAGCTCTACGGCGGGGGGGCAAGATACGCAGTATTTT.

The rearrangement uses TRBV6-5 and TRBJ2-7; 9 positions agree with TRBD2. The junction had 7 bases not matched to a gene; V was cut back by 2 bases and J by 5 bases. CDR3 length: 15 amino acids. Germline V gene data show CDR1 as MNHEY and CDR2 as SVGAGI. CDR3 DNA: TGTGCCAGCAGTTACATGGTAGCGGGAGACAACGAGCAGTACTTC. Translation gives CASSYMVAGDNEQYF.

The rearrangement joins TRBV6-6 to TRBJ2-7; 8 nucleotides align to TRBD1. The germline gives CDR1 MNHNY, CDR2 SVGAGI (reference sequence). The V and J ends lost 7 bases and 5 bases, in that order; junction bases with no gene match: 4. The CDR3 totals 12 residues. The CDR3 is CASTQGDDEQYF. In DNA form, the CDR3 reads TGTGCCAGCACACAGGGGGACGACGAGCAGTACTTC.

The CDR3: CASSLWKGNYEQYF. Written as DNA, the CDR3 is TGCGCCAGCAGCTTGTGGAAGGGGAACTACGAGCAGTACTTC. This chain joins TRBV5-1 and TRBJ2-7; possible D gene TRBD1, 5 bases. V lost 1 base and J 3 bases, leaving 11 bases between the germline ends. The CDR3 loop spans 14 amino acids. Per germline, CDR1 SGHRS and CDR2 YFSETQ.

V usage is TRBV7-8 and J usage is TRBJ2-2; possibly TRBD2 for D (6 bases). V was cut by 2 bases and J by 7 bases, with 11 bases left in between. The CDR3 is made up of 14 amino acids. Germline V gene lookup returns CDR1 SGHVS and CDR2 FQNEAQ. DNA of the CDR3: TGTGCCAGCAGCTTAAGGAGGGGTGGCGGGGAGCTGTTTTTT. Its protein is CASSLRRGGGELFF.

The chain carries TRBV28 and TRBJ2-7; 9 bases agree with TRBD2. Germline values: CDR1 MDHEN, CDR2 SYDVKM. Unmatched junction bases numbered 2, after V lost 5 bases and J lost 0 bases. The CDR3 runs 14 residues. The CDR3 loop reads CASSPSGVSYEQYF. Written as DNA, the CDR3 is TGTGCCAGCAGTCCTAGCGGGGTCTCCTACGAGCAGTACTTC.

The rearrangement uses TRBV28 and TRBJ2-5; TRBD1 agrees at 8 bases. The DNA end is a closer match to TRBJ2-7, so the J assignment may be wrong. The V gene's germline CDR1 is MDHEN and CDR2 SYDVKM. The CDR3 totals 16 residues. This CDR3 reads CASSFVDGTGVYEQYF. CDR3 DNA: TGTGCCAGCAGTTTCGTTGACGGGACAGGAGTATACGAGCAGTACTTC.

This clone was observed a few times. At one boundary the junction diverges from the germline segment, which might be a read error. The V and J genes are TRBV7-9 and TRBJ2-1; 11 bases fit TRBD2. CDR1 SEHNR and CDR2 FQNEAQ come from the germline V gene (reference sequence). This CDR3 comprises 15 residues. The CDR3 DNA reads as TGTTCCAGCAGCCTTAGCGGGAGGGAATACAATGAGCAGTTCTTC. Translated, it gives CSSSLSGREYNEQFF.

The table lists this clone with a few counts. CDR3 loop: CASSGIHLTDTQYF. The CDR3 DNA reads as TGTGCCAGTAGTGGTATACATCTGACAGATACGCAGTATTTT. The chain is built from TRBV19 and TRBJ2-3; D unclear. Germline CDR1 is LNHDA and CDR2 is SQIVND (reference sequence). Trimming removed 5 bases at V and 3 bases at J, with 12 bases between. The CDR3 extends over 14 amino acids.

As DNA, the CDR3 is TGTGCCAGCAGTTACGTTAGCGGTTTCGATGAGCAGTTCTTC. Its translation: CASSYVSGFDEQFF. The J gene is TRBJ2-1, the V gene TRBV6-5; TRBD2 is a possible D gene (6 bases). The CDR3 runs 14 residues. V was pared by 2 bases and J by 8 bases, with 13 bases between. Germline loops: CDR1 MNHEY, CDR2 SVGAGI.

The chain joins TRBV4-2 to TRBJ2-1; 8 bases fit TRBD2. The CDR3 extends over 17 amino acids. Trimming at V came to 0 bases and at J to 3 bases, leaving 7 bases not matched to a gene. Per the germline V gene, CDR1 is LGHNA and CDR2 is YNFKEQ. Written as DNA, the CDR3 is TGTGCCAGCAGCCAAGATTTCGGGGGGGACTTCTACAATGAGCAGTTCTTC. Amino acids: CASSQDFGGDFYNEQFF.

The chain links TRBV2 to TRBJ2-3; the D is unclear. There are 11 residues in the CDR3. Per the germline V gene, CDR1 is SNHLY and CDR2 is FYNNEI. Trimming cost V 6 bases and J 2 bases, with 3 bases left between them. CDR3 loop: CASSHTDTQYF. CDR3 DNA: TGTGCCAGCAGCCACACAGATACGCAGTATTTT. Full variable domain (outside the CDR3, taken from reference TRBV2 and TRBJ2-3): EPEVTQTPSHQVTQMGQEVILRCVPISNHLYFYWYRQILGQKVEFLVSFYNNEISEKSEIFDDQFSVERPDGSNFTLKIRSTKLEDSAMYFCASSHTDTQYFGPGTRLTVL.

This clone appeared a single time. One junction end does not reproduce the germline sequence, and a read error may be involved. This chain uses TRBV7-9 with TRBJ2-2, with unresolved D. The germline gives CDR1 SEHNR, CDR2 FQNEAQ (reference sequence). The CDR3 loop spans 15 amino acids. CDR3 sequence reads: CSSSLSPRGTGELFF. The DNA of the CDR3 is TGTTCCAGCAGCTTAAGTCCCCGAGGAACCGGGGAGCTGTTTTTT.

V and J are TRBV5-1 and TRBJ2-7, with 11 bases matching TRBD2. Per germline, CDR1 SGHRS and CDR2 YFSETQ. Trimming at V came to 4 bases and at J to 2 bases, leaving 5 bases not matched to a gene. CDR3 length: 15 amino acids. CDR3: CASSPGTSGPYEQYF. DNA for the CDR3: TGCGCCAGCAGCCCCGGGACTAGCGGCCCCTACGAGCAGTACTTC.

V usage is TRBV5-6 and J usage is TRBJ2-2, with TRBD1 as a possible D gene (6 bases). This CDR3 spans 13 amino acids. Germline loops: CDR1 SGHDT, CDR2 YYEEEE. V was trimmed by 3 bases and J by 8 bases, leaving 11 bases between them. The CDR3 here is CASSYTRGGELFF. CDR3 bases: TGTGCCAGCAGCTACACCAGGGGTGGGGAGCTGTTTTTT.

The J gene is TRBJ1-4, the V gene TRBV21-1. TRBV21-1 constitutes a pseudogene. The CDR3 sequence is 16 residues long. The CDR3 DNA sequence: TGTGCCAGCAGCAATGATTACAGGGCGGGAGAAGAAAAACTGTTTTTT. Translating it yields CASSNDYRAGEEKLFF.

The chain uses TRBV28 and TRBJ1-1, with TRBD1 matching 9 bases. The CDR3 covers 17 residues. V dropped 3 bases and J dropped 3; count of bases not matched to a gene: 11. Germline lookup yields CDR1 MDHEN and CDR2 SYDVKM. The CDR3 DNA sequence: TGTGCCAGCAGTTTCCCCGGGACAGGGCTGAAGGACACTGAAGCTTTCTTT. Amino acids: CASSFPGTGLKDTEAFF. Supplemented by reference TRBV28 and TRBJ1-1, the full variable domain reads DVKVTQSSRYLVKRTGEKVFLECVQDMDHENMFWYRQDPGLGLRLIYFSYDVKMKEKGDIPEGYSVSREKKERFSLILESASTNQTSMYLCASSFPGTGLKDTEAFFGQGTRLTVV.

On this clone: Its ends do not fully match the called genes, so a read error is possible. V gene TRBV7-9 combines with J gene TRBJ2-5, with 7 bases that match TRBD1. This CDR3 region has 13 residues. Looked up from germline, CDR1 is SEHNR and CDR2 is FQNEAQ (reference sequence). The CDR3 nucleotides are TGTTCCAGCAGTGGGACAGAACAAGAGACCCAGTACTTC. Translated, it gives CSSSGTEQETQYF.

The rearrangement joins TRBV5-1 to TRBJ1-1, with D perhaps matching TRBD1 (5 bases). V was cut by 3 bases and J by 0 bases, with 9 bases left in between. Per germline, CDR1 SGHRS and CDR2 YFSETQ. The CDR3 sequence is 14 residues long. The CDR3 DNA reads as TGCGCCAGCAGCTCGGGACTGCTGAACACTGAAGCTTTCTTT. This translates into CASSSGLLNTEAFF.

CDR3 in DNA: TGTGCCAGCAGCCCTTTCGCCGGGACAGGGGAGACCCAGTACTTC. This gives the protein CASSPFAGTGETQYF. This chain connects TRBV5-6 to TRBJ2-5; 9 positions agree with TRBD1. The CDR3 contains 15 residues. Germline loops: CDR1 SGHDT, CDR2 YYEEEE. Trimming took 4 bases from V and 5 from J; bases not matched to a gene: 9.

This clone occurred once. The J gene is TRBJ2-7, the V gene TRBV28, with 7 nucleotides matching TRBD2. The germline V gene has CDR1 MDHEN and CDR2 SYDVKM. The CDR3 sequence is 15 residues long. V dropped 6 bases and J dropped 4; count of bases not matched to a gene: 12. CDR3 bases: TGTGCCAGCAGCCCAACCTGGGCGGGAGCATACGAGCAGTACTTC. This codes for CASSPTWAGAYEQYF.